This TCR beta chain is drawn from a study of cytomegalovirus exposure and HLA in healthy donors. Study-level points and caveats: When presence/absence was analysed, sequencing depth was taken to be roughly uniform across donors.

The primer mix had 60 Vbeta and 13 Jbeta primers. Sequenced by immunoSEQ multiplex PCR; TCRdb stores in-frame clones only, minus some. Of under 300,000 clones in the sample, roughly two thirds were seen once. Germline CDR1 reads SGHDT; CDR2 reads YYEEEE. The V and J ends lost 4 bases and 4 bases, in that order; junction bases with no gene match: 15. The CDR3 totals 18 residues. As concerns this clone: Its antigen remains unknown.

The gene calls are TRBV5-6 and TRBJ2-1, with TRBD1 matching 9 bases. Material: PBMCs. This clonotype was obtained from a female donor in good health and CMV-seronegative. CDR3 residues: CASSPRDRVGGRYNEQFF. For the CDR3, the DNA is TGTGCCAGCAGCCCGCGGGACAGGGTTGGGGGAAGGTACAATGAGCAGTTCTTC.